The clone carrying this TCR beta chain was counted at least ten times. The sample belongs to a study of neurological immune-mediated disorders. Study context: Relapsing-remitting disease affected roughly 30, and secondary progressive 3, of around 34 multiple sclerosis patients.

The cDNA was synthesized by means of template-switch 5'RACE, which was carried out with 10-nucleotide random UMIs. TCRdb analysed the 5' RACE reads with MiXCR anew, one entry per CDR3 protein. Here the sample spans roughly 100,000 distinct CDR3 sequences, roughly 4% being singletons. Preparation of the unsorted libraries drew on 2 million PBMCs stored at -80 C. This clonotype was obtained from a woman between 18 and 29 years old with multiple sclerosis. Sequencing input: PBMCs.

The CDR3 DNA follows: TGTGCCAGCAGCTCAAGGACTAGCGGGAGGTACACCGGGGAGCTGTTTTTT. The encoded protein is CASSSRTSGRYTGELFF. The J gene is TRBJ2-2, the V gene TRBV9; TRBD2 matches at 14 bases. The CDR3 is made up of 17 amino acids. Trimming cost V 4 bases and J 3 bases; bases outside gene matches: 5. CDR1 is SGDLS, CDR2 YYNGEE, per germline.